Listed below are T cell receptor beta chains from one sample, sequenced in a study of OX40 agonist ivuxolimab in advanced cancers. Sequencing used immunoSEQ multiplex PCR; TCRdb keeps in-frame clones, though not all of them. The sample yields roughly 66,000 clones, roughly four fifths seen once. The sequences come from CD4+ or CD8+ T cells sorted from blood, collected in a trial of the OX40 agonist ivuxolimab. These receptor sequences come from an adult with an advanced solid tumor such as melanoma, head and neck, liver or kidney cancer. Both conserved end residues are part of each CDR3. The order of the fields is clone size, J gene, D gene, V gene, CDR3 DNA, CDR3 protein. The D gene is left open where the match is weak. Part of the rows lack a size; the others show once, few, many or a class for expanded clones.

clone size: NA; J gene: TRBJ2-5; D gene: NA; V gene: TRBV11-3; CDR3 DNA: TGTGCCAGCAGCTCATCTACACCGTACCAAGAGACCCAGTACTTC; CDR3 protein: CASSSSTPYQETQYF
clone size: NA; J gene: TRBJ1-3; D gene: NA; V gene: TRBV1; CDR3 DNA: TGCACCAGCAGCGACGGGGGCAGGACCCACATCTCTGGAAACACCATATATTTT; CDR3 protein: CTSSDGGRTHISGNTIYF
clone size: NA; J gene: TRBJ2-7; D gene: TRBD1; V gene: TRBV18; CDR3 DNA: TGTGCCAGCTCACCCGGGACAGAATCCTCCTACGAGCAGTACTTC; CDR3 protein: CASSPGTESSYEQYF
clone size: NA; J gene: TRBJ2-3; D gene: NA; V gene: TRBV11-3; CDR3 DNA: TGTGCCAGCAGCTTAGATACAAGGTCGCAGTATTTT; CDR3 protein: CASSLDTRSQYF
clone size: NA; J gene: TRBJ2-5; D gene: TRBD2; V gene: TRBV5-4; CDR3 DNA: TGTGCCAGCAGCCCCCCGGGGGGAGGAGAGACCCAGTACTTC; CDR3 protein: CASSPPGGGETQYF
clone size: NA; J gene: TRBJ2-5; D gene: NA; V gene: TRBV28; CDR3 DNA: TGTGCCAGCAGTGAACGGTTAGAGACCCAGTACTTC; CDR3 protein: CASSERLETQYF
clone size: NA; J gene: TRBJ1-1; D gene: NA; V gene: TRBV19; CDR3 DNA: TGTGCCAGTAGTATAGATACGGTCAAAGGTAATGGAGCTTTCTTT; CDR3 protein: CASSIDTVKGNGAFF
clone size: NA; J gene: TRBJ2-4; D gene: TRBD2; V gene: TRBV19; CDR3 DNA: TGTGCCAGTAGTATATCATGGCGGGAGGGCCTAGGCATTCAGTACTTC; CDR3 protein: CASSISWREGLGIQYF
clone size: NA; J gene: TRBJ1-2; D gene: TRBD1; V gene: TRBV7-2; CDR3 DNA: TGTGCCAGCACGACAGGGACAGCTGGCTACACCTTC; CDR3 protein: CASTTGTAGYTF
clone size: NA; J gene: TRBJ2-5; D gene: NA; V gene: TRBV7-9; CDR3 DNA: TGTGCCAGCAGCTTAGCGGGCTACAAAGAGACCCAGTACTTC; CDR3 protein: CASSLAGYKETQYF
clone size: few; J gene: TRBJ2-3; D gene: NA; V gene: TRBV7-8; CDR3 DNA: TGTGCCAGCAGCTTAGCTCTTCCAGATACGCAGTATTTT; CDR3 protein: CASSLALPDTQYF
clone size: NA; J gene: TRBJ2-5; D gene: TRBD1; V gene: TRBV28; CDR3 DNA: TGTGCCAGCAGTTTTTTGCAGGGGGCCTTAGCTGAGACCCAGTACTTC; CDR3 protein: CASSFLQGALAETQYF
clone size: NA; J gene: TRBJ2-5; D gene: TRBD1; V gene: TRBV11-3; CDR3 DNA: TGTGCCAGCAGCTTAGGCTTCGGGACAGTTGAGACCCAGTACTTC; CDR3 protein: CASSLGFGTVETQYF
clone size: few; J gene: TRBJ2-1; D gene: TRBD2; V gene: TRBV5-4; CDR3 DNA: TGTGCCAGCAGCTACTCGGGAGGGCACAATGAGCAGTTCTTC; CDR3 protein: CASSYSGGHNEQFF
clone size: NA; J gene: TRBJ2-2; D gene: NA; V gene: TRBV18; CDR3 DNA: TGTGCCAGCTCAGCCTTACAATCCAAGGGTACCACCGGGGAGCTGTTTTTT; CDR3 protein: CASSALQSKGTTGELFF
clone size: NA; J gene: TRBJ2-1; D gene: TRBD2; V gene: TRBV7-3; CDR3 DNA: TGTGCCAGCAGCTTTAGCGGGAGGGCTGACAATGAGCAGTTCTTC; CDR3 protein: CASSFSGRADNEQFF
clone size: NA; J gene: TRBJ2-5; D gene: NA; V gene: TRBV19; CDR3 DNA: TGTGCCAGTAGTATAAGCCCCCGTGCAGGTGGGGAGACCCAGTACTTC; CDR3 protein: CASSISPRAGGETQYF
clone size: NA; J gene: TRBJ2-5; D gene: NA; V gene: TRBV2; CDR3 DNA: TGTGCCAGCATTAAACAACAAGAGACCCAGTACTTC; CDR3 protein: CASIKQQETQYF
clone size: few; J gene: TRBJ1-2; D gene: NA; V gene: TRBV28; CDR3 DNA: TGTGCCAGCAGTTTAAATCTCTATGGCTACACCTTC; CDR3 protein: CASSLNLYGYTF
clone size: NA; J gene: TRBJ2-3; D gene: TRBD2; V gene: TRBV7-2; CDR3 DNA: TGTGCCAGCAGCTTAGCTAGCGGGAGCTTAAGAGATACGCAGTATTTT; CDR3 protein: CASSLASGSLRDTQYF
clone size: few; J gene: TRBJ1-3; D gene: NA; V gene: TRBV29-1; CDR3 DNA: TGCAGCGGCGTACAGGATTATGGAAACACCATATATTTT; CDR3 protein: CSGVQDYGNTIYF
clone size: NA; J gene: TRBJ1-1; D gene: NA; V gene: TRBV7-2; CDR3 DNA: TGTGCCAGCAGCTTATACGGCAGGGGGAACACTGAAGCTTTCTTT; CDR3 protein: CASSLYGRGNTEAFF
clone size: NA; J gene: TRBJ1-3; D gene: NA; V gene: TRBV7-2; CDR3 DNA: TGTGCCAGCAGCTTAGCCGCGGTAAACACCATATATTTT; CDR3 protein: CASSLAAVNTIYF
clone size: NA; J gene: TRBJ2-7; D gene: TRBD2; V gene: TRBV6-6; CDR3 DNA: TGTGCCAGTCATCCTCGCGGGAGGGCCGTCTACGAGCAGTACTTC; CDR3 protein: CASHPRGRAVYEQYF
clone size: few; J gene: TRBJ2-1; D gene: TRBD2; V gene: TRBV27; CDR3 DNA: TGTGCCAGCAGCCCTATGGACCGGGGGAAAGCGGGAGGGCATATAACCAATGAGCAGTTCTTC; CDR3 protein: CASSPMDRGKAGGHITNEQFF
clone size: NA; J gene: TRBJ2-3; D gene: TRBD1; V gene: TRBV27; CDR3 DNA: TGTGCCAGCAGCCGATCCGGGACAGGGGGCAGAGTTGATACGCAGTATTTT; CDR3 protein: CASSRSGTGGRVDTQYF
clone size: once; J gene: TRBJ2-1; D gene: NA; V gene: TRBV9; CDR3 DNA: TGTGCCAGCAGCGTAGGTCCTAGCACGTACAATGAGCAGTTCTTC; CDR3 protein: CASSVGPSTYNEQFF
clone size: once; J gene: TRBJ1-2; D gene: TRBD1; V gene: TRBV28; CDR3 DNA: TGTGCCAGCAGTTTAGCGGCAGGGGGAATGGGCGGCTACACCTTC; CDR3 protein: CASSLAAGGMGGYTF
clone size: NA; J gene: TRBJ2-3; D gene: NA; V gene: TRBV7-2; CDR3 DNA: TGTGCCAGCAGCTTAGTCGTTGTCACAGATACGCAGTATTTT; CDR3 protein: CASSLVVVTDTQYF
clone size: NA; J gene: TRBJ2-7; D gene: TRBD1; V gene: TRBV5-3; CDR3 DNA: TGTGCCAGAAGCGAGTTTATTACAGGGGGTAAATTCTACGAGCAGTACTTC; CDR3 protein: CARSEFITGGKFYEQYF
clone size: NA; J gene: TRBJ1-1; D gene: TRBD1; V gene: TRBV28; CDR3 DNA: TGTGCCAGCAGTTTGCCGCAGGGGGCGGTCGAGGCTTTCTTT; CDR3 protein: CASSLPQGAVEAFF
clone size: NA; J gene: TRBJ2-1; D gene: TRBD2; V gene: TRBV5-4; CDR3 DNA: TGTGCCAGCAGCTTGGAAGTAGCGGGAGGGGATGAGCAGTTCTTC; CDR3 protein: CASSLEVAGGDEQFF
clone size: NA; J gene: TRBJ2-2; D gene: NA; V gene: TRBV27; CDR3 DNA: TGTGCCAGCAGTCGGGGGGCAGGGGTTAACACCGGGGAGCTGTTTTTT; CDR3 protein: CASSRGAGVNTGELFF
clone size: NA; J gene: TRBJ1-2; D gene: NA; V gene: TRBV28; CDR3 DNA: TGTGCCAGCAGTCCGTCGGCCCGGACTAACTATGGCTACACCTTC; CDR3 protein: CASSPSARTNYGYTF
clone size: few; J gene: TRBJ2-7; D gene: NA; V gene: TRBV21-1; CDR3 DNA: TGTGCCAGCAGCCCCCATGTGGGGGCCAACGAGCAGTACTTC; CDR3 protein: CASSPHVGANEQYF
clone size: NA; J gene: TRBJ1-4; D gene: NA; V gene: TRBV28; CDR3 DNA: TGTGCCAGCAGTCTCCCGGGACTCCCGAGGGAAAAACTGTTTTTT; CDR3 protein: CASSLPGLPREKLFF
clone size: NA; J gene: TRBJ2-1; D gene: TRBD2; V gene: TRBV5-1; CDR3 DNA: TGCGCCAGCAGCTTGGCCCTAATGGCGGGAGGGTCATACAATGAGCAGTTCTTC; CDR3 protein: CASSLALMAGGSYNEQFF
clone size: NA; J gene: TRBJ1-1; D gene: NA; V gene: TRBV30; CDR3 DNA: TGTGCCTGGAGTGTACAGTTAGGGAACACTGAAGCTTTCTTT; CDR3 protein: CAWSVQLGNTEAFF
clone size: NA; J gene: TRBJ2-5; D gene: TRBD1; V gene: TRBV28; CDR3 DNA: TGTGCCAGCAGTTTCGGGAGAGGGACAGGGGGGAGGGAGACCCAGTACTTC; CDR3 protein: CASSFGRGTGGRETQYF
clone size: once; J gene: TRBJ2-4; D gene: NA; V gene: TRBV11-2; CDR3 DNA: TGTGCCAGCAGCTTTGCCAAAAACATTCAGTACTTC; CDR3 protein: CASSFAKNIQYF
clone size: NA; J gene: TRBJ2-3; D gene: NA; V gene: TRBV7-8; CDR3 DNA: TGTGCCAGTGGGTGGGAGAGGGATTATACAGATACGCAGTATTTT; CDR3 protein: CASGWERDYTDTQYF
clone size: NA; J gene: TRBJ1-5; D gene: NA; V gene: TRBV6-4; CDR3 DNA: TGTGCCAGCAGCAGAGAAGCAAATCAGCCCCAGCATTTT; CDR3 protein: CASSREANQPQHF